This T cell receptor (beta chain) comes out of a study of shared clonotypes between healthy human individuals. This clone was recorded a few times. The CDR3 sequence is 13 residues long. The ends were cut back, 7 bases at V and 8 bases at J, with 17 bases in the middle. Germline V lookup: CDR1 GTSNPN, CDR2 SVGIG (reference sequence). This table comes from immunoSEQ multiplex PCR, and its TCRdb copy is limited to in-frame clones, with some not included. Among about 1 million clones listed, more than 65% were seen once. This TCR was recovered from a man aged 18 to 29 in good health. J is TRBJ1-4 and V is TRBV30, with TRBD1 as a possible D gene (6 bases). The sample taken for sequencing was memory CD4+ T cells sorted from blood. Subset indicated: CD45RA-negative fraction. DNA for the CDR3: TGTGCCTTGGGGGGCAGCCGAAGGGAAAAACTGTTTTTT. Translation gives CALGGSRREKLFF.